These 2 T cell receptor beta chains were sequenced from one sample in a study of CD8+ T cells in alopecia areata. Treatment described: oral pan-JAK inhibitor, 5-10 mg twice daily. Once RNA had been extracted, it was reverse transcribed into cDNA to act as the sequencing template. Sequencing used immunoSEQ multiplex PCR; TCRdb keeps in-frame clones, though not all of them. The table records 150,000 to 200,000 clones, 50% to 70% of them present only once. The sample consisted of CD4+ T cells sorted from blood, taken around week 50, from a patient treated with tofacitinib. These receptor sequences come from a human donor with alopecia areata.

This clone was seen just once. This chain joins TRBV30 and TRBJ2-2; 7 bases fit TRBD1. This CDR3 is 13 amino acids long. J gave up 4 bases and V 6 bases, and 5 bases lay outside the gene matches. Germline V gene sequence: CDR1 GTSNPN, CDR2 SVGIG (reference sequence). The CDR3 region is CACPDRSTGELFF. CDR3 nucleotide sequence: TGTGCCTGCCCGGACAGGTCCACCGGGGAGCTGTTTTTT.

In its sample, this clone was seen a few times. This chain connects TRBV5-1 to TRBJ2-3; possibly TRBD1 for D (5 bases). The CDR3 extends over 15 amino acids. The germline V gene encodes CDR1 SGHRS and CDR2 YFSETQ. V gave up 1 base and J gave up 2 bases, with 11 bases separating them. The DNA of the CDR3 is TGCGCCAGCAGCTTGAGGGGATTGTACACAGATACGCAGTATTTT. As protein: CASSLRGLYTDTQYF.